The clone carrying this T cell receptor (beta chain) was observed once. This CDR3 is built from 10 residues. Germline V CDR1 and CDR2: SNHLY, FYNNEI. Trimming left V 8 bases short and J 11 bases short, with 9 bases between. This entry is derived from a study of blood T cell repertoires in COVID-19. Study in general: Sites in the United States, Italy and Spain provided acute and convalescent COVID-19 samples. PBMCs, B-cell-depleted T cells, or T cells were the source of the cDNA or gDNA that made up the material.

Measured with immunoSEQ multiplex PCR; TCRdb has only the in-frame clones, and not every one. Of 360,000 or so clones in the sample, more than 75% are singletons; the top ten hold 2.5% to 3%. In assigning cohorts, the study relied on participant-reported clinical history. All recovered Cohort 3 donors got two negative PCRs, got clearance, or saw symptom resolution. The chain uses TRBV2 and TRBJ1-4; TRBD1 is a possible D gene (5 bases). The clonotype was recovered from a woman aged 30 to 39 who had recovered from COVID-19. The sequenced sample was PBMCs or T cells enriched from blood (not recorded which). The CDR3 loop reads CASGGEKLFF. The CDR3 coding sequence is TGTGCCAGCGGAGGGGAGAAACTGTTTTTT.